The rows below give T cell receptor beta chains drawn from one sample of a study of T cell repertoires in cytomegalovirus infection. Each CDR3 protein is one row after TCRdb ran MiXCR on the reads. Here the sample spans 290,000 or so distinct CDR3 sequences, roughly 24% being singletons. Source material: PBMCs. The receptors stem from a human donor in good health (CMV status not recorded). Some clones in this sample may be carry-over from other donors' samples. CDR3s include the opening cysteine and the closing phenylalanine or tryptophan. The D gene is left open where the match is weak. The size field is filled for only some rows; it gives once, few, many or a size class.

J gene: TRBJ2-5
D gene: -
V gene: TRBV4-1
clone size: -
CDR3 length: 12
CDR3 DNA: TGCGCCAGCAGCCAAGATAGGGAGACCCAGTACTTC
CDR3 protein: CASSQDRETQYF

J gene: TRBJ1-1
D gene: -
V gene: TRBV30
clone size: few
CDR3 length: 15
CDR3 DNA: TGTGCCTGGAGTTCTTTCCTACGCTTTAACACTGAAGCTTTCTTT
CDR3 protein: CAWSSFLRFNTEAFF

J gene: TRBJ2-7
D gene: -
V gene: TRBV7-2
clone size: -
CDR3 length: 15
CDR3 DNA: TGTGCCAGCAGCTTAAGGTGGGAAGTAACCTACGAGCAGTACTTC
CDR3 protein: CASSLRWEVTYEQYF

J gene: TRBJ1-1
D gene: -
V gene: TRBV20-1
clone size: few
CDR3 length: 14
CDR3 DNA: TGCAGTGCTAAGAGACAAGGGATGAACACTGAAGCTTTCTTT
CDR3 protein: CSAKRQGMNTEAFF

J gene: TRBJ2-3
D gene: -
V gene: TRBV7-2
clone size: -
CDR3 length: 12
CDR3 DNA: TGTGCCAGCAGCCCTGGGGGTCATACGCAGTATTTT
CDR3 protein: CASSPGGHTQYF

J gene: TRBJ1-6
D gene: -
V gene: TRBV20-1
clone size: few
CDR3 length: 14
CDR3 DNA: TGCAGTGCTAGAGTCGCAGGGTCGAATTCACCCCTCCACTTT
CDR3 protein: CSARVAGSNSPLHF

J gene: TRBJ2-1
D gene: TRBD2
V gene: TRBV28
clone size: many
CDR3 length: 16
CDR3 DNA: TGTGCCAGCAGAAAACGATTACTAGCGGGATACAATGAGCAGTTCTTC
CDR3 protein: CASRKRLLAGYNEQFF

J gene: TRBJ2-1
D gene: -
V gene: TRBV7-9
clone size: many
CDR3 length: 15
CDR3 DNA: TGTGCCAGCAGCCCAGTGGGGTCCGGTCTCAATGAGCAGTTCTTC
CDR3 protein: CASSPVGSGLNEQFF

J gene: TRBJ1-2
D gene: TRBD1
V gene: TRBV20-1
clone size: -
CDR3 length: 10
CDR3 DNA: TGCAGTTGTCAGGGGGGCGGCTACACCTTC
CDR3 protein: CSCQGGGYTF

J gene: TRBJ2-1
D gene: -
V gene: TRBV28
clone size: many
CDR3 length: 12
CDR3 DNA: TGTGCCAGCAGTGACAGTTACAATGAGCAGTTCTTC
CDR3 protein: CASSDSYNEQFF

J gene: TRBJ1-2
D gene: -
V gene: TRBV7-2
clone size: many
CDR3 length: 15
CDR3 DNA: TGTGCCAGCAGCTTAGCAGCAGGGGCAAGCTATGGCTACACCTTC
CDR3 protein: CASSLAAGASYGYTF

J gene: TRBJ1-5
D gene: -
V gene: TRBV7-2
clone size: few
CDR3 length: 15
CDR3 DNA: TGTGCCAGCAGCCTAGAAGACAGTCGCAATCAGCCCCAGCATTTT
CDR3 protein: CASSLEDSRNQPQHF

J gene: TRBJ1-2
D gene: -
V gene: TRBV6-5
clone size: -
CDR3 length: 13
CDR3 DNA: TGTGCCAGCAGTTATGACAGTAGCTATGGCTACACCTTC
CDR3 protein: CASSYDSSYGYTF

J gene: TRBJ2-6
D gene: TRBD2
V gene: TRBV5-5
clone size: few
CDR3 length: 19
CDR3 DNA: TGTGCCAGCAGCCTCAGGACTAGCGGGGGGTTGTCTGGGGCCAACGTCCTGACTTTC
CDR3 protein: CASSLRTSGGLSGANVLTF

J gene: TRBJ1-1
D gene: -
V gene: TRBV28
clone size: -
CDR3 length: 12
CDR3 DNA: TGTGCCAGCAGCTTGACCAGCCTTGAAGCTTTCTTT
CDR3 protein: CASSLTSLEAFF

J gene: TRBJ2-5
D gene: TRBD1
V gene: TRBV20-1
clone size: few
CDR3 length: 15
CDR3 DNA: TGCAGTGCTAGAGATCAGACAGGGGGAGGCGGGACCCAGTACTTC
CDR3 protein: CSARDQTGGGGTQYF

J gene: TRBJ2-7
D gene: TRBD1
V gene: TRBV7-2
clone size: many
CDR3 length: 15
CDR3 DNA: TGTGCCAGCAGCCCCCAGGGGGCAAAGAGGAACGAGCAGTACTTC
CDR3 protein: CASSPQGAKRNEQYF

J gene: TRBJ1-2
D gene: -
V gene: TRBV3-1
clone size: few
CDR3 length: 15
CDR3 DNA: TGTGCCAGCAGCCAAAGGCGAACAGAAGGCAATGGCTACACCTTC
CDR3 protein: CASSQRRTEGNGYTF

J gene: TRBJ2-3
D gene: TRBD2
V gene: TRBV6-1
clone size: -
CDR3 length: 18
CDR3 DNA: TGTGCCAGCTCGGGACTAGCGGGAGGGCCTTCAATCCCAGATACGCAGTATTTT
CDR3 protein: CASSGLAGGPSIPDTQYF

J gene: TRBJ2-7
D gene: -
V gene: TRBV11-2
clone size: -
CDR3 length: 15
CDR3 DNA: TGTGCCAGCAGCTCCGGGACGAGCCTCTCCTACGAGCAGTACTTC
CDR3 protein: CASSSGTSLSYEQYF

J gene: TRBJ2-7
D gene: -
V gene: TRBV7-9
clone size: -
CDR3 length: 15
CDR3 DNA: TGTGCCAGCAGCTTTGCAGGAGGCACCTGGGACGAGCAGTACTTC
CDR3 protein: CASSFAGGTWDEQYF

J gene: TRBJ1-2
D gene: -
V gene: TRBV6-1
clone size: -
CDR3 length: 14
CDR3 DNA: TGTGCCAGCAGTGATGGTCCGCTGAACTATGGCTACACCTTC
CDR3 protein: CASSDGPLNYGYTF

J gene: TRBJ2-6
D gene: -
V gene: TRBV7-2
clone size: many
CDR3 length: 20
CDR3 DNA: TGTGCCAGCAGCTTAGTTTTCTTAGACTTATTCAGCTCTGGGGCCAACGTCCTGACTTTC
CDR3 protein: CASSLVFLDLFSSGANVLTF

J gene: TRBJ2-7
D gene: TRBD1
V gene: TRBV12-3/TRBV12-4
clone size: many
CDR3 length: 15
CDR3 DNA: TGTGCCAGCAGTCCCTACTTGACAGGGGACTACGAGCAGTACTTC
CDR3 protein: CASSPYLTGDYEQYF

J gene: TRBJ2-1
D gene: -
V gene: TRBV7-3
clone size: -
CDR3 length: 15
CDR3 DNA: TGTGCCAGCAGCTTTAGTAGTGGGGGGACGGATGAGCAGTTCTTC
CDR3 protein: CASSFSSGGTDEQFF

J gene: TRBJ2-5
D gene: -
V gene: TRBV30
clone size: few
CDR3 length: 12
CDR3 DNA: TGTGCCTGGACCTTATCCGGAGAGACCCAGTACTTC
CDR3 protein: CAWTLSGETQYF

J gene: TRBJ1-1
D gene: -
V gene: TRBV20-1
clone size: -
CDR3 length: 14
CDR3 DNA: TGCAGTGCTAAGATGGTTGCGGAGGGGAGCGAAGCTTTCTTT
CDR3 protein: CSAKMVAEGSEAFF

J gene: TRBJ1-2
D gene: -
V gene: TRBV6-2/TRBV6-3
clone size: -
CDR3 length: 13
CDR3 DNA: TGTGCCAGCAGTTACACCCCGGTGGATGGCTACACCTTC
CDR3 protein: CASSYTPVDGYTF

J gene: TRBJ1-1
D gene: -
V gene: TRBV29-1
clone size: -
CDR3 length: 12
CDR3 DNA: TGCAGCATCAAAGGAGGATACACTGAAGCTTTCTTT
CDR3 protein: CSIKGGYTEAFF

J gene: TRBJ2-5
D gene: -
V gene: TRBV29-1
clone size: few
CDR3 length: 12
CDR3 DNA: TGCAGCGCCGGACAGCGTTCGGAGACCCAGTACTTC
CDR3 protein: CSAGQRSETQYF

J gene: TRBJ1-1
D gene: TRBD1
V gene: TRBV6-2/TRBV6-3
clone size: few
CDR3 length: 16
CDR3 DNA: TGTGCCAGCAGCTTTGGAACAGGGGGCCGGCGGAACCGGGCTTTCTTT
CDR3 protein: CASSFGTGGRRNRAFF

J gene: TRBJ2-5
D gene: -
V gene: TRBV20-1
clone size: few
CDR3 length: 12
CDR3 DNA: TGCAGTGCCGCGCTGAACCAAGAGACCCAGTACTTC
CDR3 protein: CSAALNQETQYF

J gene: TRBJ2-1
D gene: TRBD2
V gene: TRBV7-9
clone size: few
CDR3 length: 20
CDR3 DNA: TGTGCCAGCAGCTTCGATCGGGGGACTAGCCATTTAGTAGTCTACAATGAGCAGTTCTTC
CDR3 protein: CASSFDRGTSHLVVYNEQFF

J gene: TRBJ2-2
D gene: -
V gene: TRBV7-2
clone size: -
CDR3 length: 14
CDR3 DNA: TGTGCCAGCAGCTTAGCCGTGGGCACCGGGGAGCTGTTTTTT
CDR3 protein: CASSLAVGTGELFF

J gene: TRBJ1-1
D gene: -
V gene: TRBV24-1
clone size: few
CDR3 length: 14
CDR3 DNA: TGTGCCACCAGTGATGAGGGTCATGACACTGAAGCTTTCTTT
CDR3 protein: CATSDEGHDTEAFF

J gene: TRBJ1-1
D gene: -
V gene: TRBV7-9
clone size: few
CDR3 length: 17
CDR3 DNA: TGTGCCAGCAGCTTAGCGGGCAGAACCTTAATGAACACTGAAGCTTTCTTT
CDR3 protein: CASSLAGRTLMNTEAFF

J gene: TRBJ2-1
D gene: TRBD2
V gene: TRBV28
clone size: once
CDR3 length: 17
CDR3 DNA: TGTGCCAGCAGTTTATGGGCTACTCCGGGACTAGCATTTGAGCAGTTCTTC
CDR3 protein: CASSLWATPGLAFEQFF

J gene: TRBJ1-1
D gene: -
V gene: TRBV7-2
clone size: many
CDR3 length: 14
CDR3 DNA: TGTGCCAGCAGCTTTTTCGGGAAAAACACTGAAGCTTTCTTT
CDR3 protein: CASSFFGKNTEAFF

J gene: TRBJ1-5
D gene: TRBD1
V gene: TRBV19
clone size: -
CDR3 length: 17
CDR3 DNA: TGTGCCAGTAGTAGGTTCTCAGGGGGCCGTCGCAATCAGCCCCAGCATTTT
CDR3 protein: CASSRFSGGRRNQPQHF

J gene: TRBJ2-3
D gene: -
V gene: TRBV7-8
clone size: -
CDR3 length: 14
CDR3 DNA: TGTGCCAGCAGCTTGTCGGGACGCACAGATACGCAGTATTTT
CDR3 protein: CASSLSGRTDTQYF

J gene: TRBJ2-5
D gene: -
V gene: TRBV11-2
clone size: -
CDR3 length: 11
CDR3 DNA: TGTGCCAGCAGCCGCGGGGAGGCCCAGTACTTC
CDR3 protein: CASSRGEAQYF

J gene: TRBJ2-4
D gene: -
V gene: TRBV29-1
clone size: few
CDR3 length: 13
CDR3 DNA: TGCAGCGTCTTGACAGGAACCAGTGGCATTCAGTACTTC
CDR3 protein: CSVLTGTSGIQYF

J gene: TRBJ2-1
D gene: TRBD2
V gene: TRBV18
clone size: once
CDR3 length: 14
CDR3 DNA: TGTGCCAGCTCACCACCTTCAAGGGAGGGTGAGCAGTTCTTC
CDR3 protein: CASSPPSREGEQFF

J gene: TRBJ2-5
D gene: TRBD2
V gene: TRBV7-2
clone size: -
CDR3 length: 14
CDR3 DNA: TGTGCCAGCAGCGTAACTAGCGCTCAAGAGACCCAGTACTTC
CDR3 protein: CASSVTSAQETQYF

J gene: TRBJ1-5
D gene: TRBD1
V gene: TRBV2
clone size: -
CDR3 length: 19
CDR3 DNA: TGTGCCAGCAGTGAACTCCCCGCCGGGACAGCTAATAGCAATCAGCCCCAGCATTTT
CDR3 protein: CASSELPAGTANSNQPQHF

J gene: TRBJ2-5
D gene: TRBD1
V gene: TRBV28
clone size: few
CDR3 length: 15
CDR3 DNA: TGTGCCAGCAGTTTATCACCGACAGGGCAAGAGACCCAGTACTTC
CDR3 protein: CASSLSPTGQETQYF

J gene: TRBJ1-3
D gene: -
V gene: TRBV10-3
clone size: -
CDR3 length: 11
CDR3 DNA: TGTGCCGTAGCGAGAGGAAACACCATATATTTT
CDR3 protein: CAVARGNTIYF

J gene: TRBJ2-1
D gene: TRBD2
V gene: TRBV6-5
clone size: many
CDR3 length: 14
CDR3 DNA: TGTGCCAGCAGTTACGGCGGGGGGGGCAATGAGCAGTTCTTC
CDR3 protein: CASSYGGGGNEQFF

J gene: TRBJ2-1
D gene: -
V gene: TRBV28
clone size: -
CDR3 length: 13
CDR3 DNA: TGTGCCAGCAACCTTGGGGGTAGGAATGAGCAGTTCTTC
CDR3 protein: CASNLGGRNEQFF

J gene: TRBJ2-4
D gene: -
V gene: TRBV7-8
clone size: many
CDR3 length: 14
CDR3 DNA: TGTGCCAGCAGCTTAGGAGGCCGGGGCCTACCTTCGTACTTC
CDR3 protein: CASSLGGRGLPSYF

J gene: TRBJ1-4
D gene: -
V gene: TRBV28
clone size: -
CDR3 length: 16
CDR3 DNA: TGTGCCAGCACCCCGCGGGGGGTAGGGCTTAATGAAAAACTGTTTTTT
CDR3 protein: CASTPRGVGLNEKLFF